The 28 T cell receptor beta chains listed next were all sequenced from one sample in a study of cytomegalovirus exposure and HLA in healthy donors. TCRdb keeps only in-frame clones here, not all; method: immunoSEQ multiplex PCR. The data show under 150,000 clones, about 90% seen once. Sequencing used PBMCs. The receptors were sampled from a man aged 18-30 years in good health and CMV-seronegative.

The chain links TRBV7-9 to TRBJ2-5, with a possible D match to TRBD1 (6 bases). Germline values: CDR1 SEHNR, CDR2 FQNEAQ (reference sequence). This CDR3 comprises 14 residues. V lost 3 bases and J 1 base, leaving 9 bases between the germline ends. CDR3 region: CASSFVQGQETQYF. CDR3 bases: TGTGCCAGCAGCTTTGTACAGGGCCAAGAGACCCAGTACTTC.

The V call is TRBV13, the J call TRBJ2-7, with 9 bases aligning to TRBD1. Germline CDR1 is PRHDT and CDR2 is FYEKMQ (reference sequence). The CDR3 covers 15 residues. Unmatched junction bases numbered 6, after V lost 5 bases and J lost 1 base. CDR3 coding DNA: TGTGCCAGCAGCAAGGGACAGGGAAGTTCCTACGAGCAGTACTTC. Translation gives CASSKGQGSSYEQYF.

This clone has a handful of counts. The V call is TRBV18, the J call TRBJ1-2; TRBD1 matches at 7 bases. Germline CDR1 reads KGHSH; CDR2 reads LQKENI. The trim removed 2 bases at V and 6 bases at J, leaving 0 bases unmatched. The CDR3 has 12 residues. The CDR3 here is CASSPDRDGYTF. CDR3 DNA: TGTGCCAGCTCACCAGACAGGGATGGCTACACCTTC.

This clone showed up just once. This chain uses TRBV6-1 with TRBJ2-3, with 7 bases that match TRBD1. The CDR3 sequence is 15 residues long. J lost 2 bases, V lost 6 bases, and 8 bases had no gene match. The germline gives CDR1 MNHNS, CDR2 SASEGT. The CDR3 loop is CASREPGQYTDTQYF. DNA for the CDR3: TGTGCCAGCAGAGAACCGGGACAGTACACAGATACGCAGTATTTT.

V is TRBV5-1 and J is TRBJ2-7; 10 nucleotides align to TRBD1. V trimming: 2 bases; J trimming: 6 bases; junction bases outside the gene matches: 5. This CDR3 is built from 14 residues. CDR1 is SGHRS, CDR2 YFSETQ, per germline. The CDR3: CASSFDRGRSEQYF. For the CDR3, the DNA is TGCGCCAGCAGCTTCGACAGGGGGCGCTCCGAGCAGTACTTC.

The CDR3 is CASSTGQQQYF. The CDR3 coding sequence is TGTGCCAGTAGTACTGGGCAGCAGCAGTACTTC. The V call is TRBV19, the J call TRBJ2-7; D is ambiguous. CDR3 size: 11 residues. From germline, CDR1 is LNHDA and CDR2 SQIVND (reference sequence). Between the trimmed V and J ends, which lost 4 bases and 8 bases, there was a span of 9 bases.

This clone has just a few counts. This rearrangement joins TRBV2 to TRBJ2-1; D is possibly TRBD1 (6 bases). This CDR3 has 15 amino acids. CDR1 is SNHLY, CDR2 FYNNEI, per germline. The ends were cut back, 0 bases at V and 7 bases at J, with 13 bases in the middle. Here the CDR3 reads CASSEAFRGVNEQFF. The CDR3 coding sequence is TGTGCCAGCAGTGAAGCCTTCAGGGGTGTGAATGAGCAGTTCTTC. Looking up the rest from reference TRBV2 and TRBJ2-1 gives the full variable domain: EPEVTQTPSHQVTQMGQEVILRCVPISNHLYFYWYRQILGQKVEFLVSFYNNEISEKSEIFDDQFSVERPDGSNFTLKIRSTKLEDSAMYFCASSEAFRGVNEQFFGPGTRLTVL.

The chain employs TRBV1 and TRBJ2-7; TRBD2 was called by the table and not checked on the DNA. TRBV1 is a pseudogene locus. This CDR3 comprises 13 residues. CDR3 DNA sequence: TGCACCAGCGGGGGACTAGGGGCTCGGGAGCAGTACTTC. Amino acids: CTSGGLGAREQYF.

The chain couples TRBV5-6 to TRBJ1-2, with D tentatively TRBD1 (6 bases). V lost 0 bases to trimming and J lost 4 bases, with 16 bases between them. Germline CDR1 reads SGHDT; CDR2 reads YYEEEE. The CDR3 has 16 amino acids. The CDR3 protein is CASSLGQAHPFYGYTF. CDR3 sequence (DNA): TGTGCCAGCAGCTTGGGACAGGCGCACCCCTTCTATGGCTACACCTTC.

This clone was seen a single time. The chain's CDR3 is CAWSVDQGNQPQHF. Written as DNA, the CDR3 is TGTGCCTGGAGTGTGGATCAGGGCAATCAGCCCCAGCATTTT. V is TRBV30 and J is TRBJ1-5, with D uncertain. In germline, CDR1 is GTSNPN, CDR2 SVGIG (reference sequence). This CDR3 comprises 14 residues. V was clipped by 0 bases and J by 2 bases, with 8 bases between them.

This rearrangement joins TRBV2 to TRBJ2-7, with 12 bases fitting TRBD2. CDR3 length: 15 residues. The V gene end was trimmed by 6 bases and the J gene end by 1 base; junction bases not matched to a gene: 4. Germline lookup yields CDR1 SNHLY and CDR2 FYNNEI. CDR3 region: CASRVTSGGSYEQYF. The CDR3 DNA sequence: TGTGCCAGCAGAGTGACTAGCGGGGGTTCCTACGAGCAGTACTTC.

The chain has TRBV5-1 and TRBJ2-1, with D uncertain. Trimming left V 0 bases short and J 4 bases short, with 8 bases between. CDR3 size: 14 residues. Germline lookup yields CDR1 SGHRS and CDR2 YFSETQ. The CDR3 sequence: CASSLVSSYNEQFF. For the CDR3, the DNA is TGCGCCAGCAGCTTGGTGTCTTCTTACAATGAGCAGTTCTTC.

V gene TRBV27 combines with J gene TRBJ2-7; no firm D call. The CDR3 is 11 residues long. The germline V and J ends were trimmed by 3 bases and 7 bases, with 7 bases remaining between them. Germline CDR1 and CDR2: MNHEY and SMNVEV (reference sequence). CDR3 region: CASSFRGEQYF. DNA for the CDR3: TGTGCCAGCAGTTTTAGAGGTGAGCAGTACTTC.

This clone was counted a single time. The chain carries TRBV5-4 and TRBJ2-7, with D maybe TRBD2 (5 bases). V lost 1 base to trimming and J lost 2 bases, with 22 bases between them. There are 18 residues in the CDR3. Germline lookup yields CDR1 SGHNT and CDR2 YYREEE (reference sequence). CDR3 sequence: CASSLLSRRWDAAYEQYF. Written as DNA, the CDR3 is TGTGCCAGCAGCTTGCTGAGCAGGAGGTGGGATGCCGCCTACGAGCAGTACTTC.

CDR3: CASSTPATGKGYGYTF. The CDR3, as DNA: TGTGCCAGCAGCACCCCTGCGACAGGGAAAGGCTATGGCTACACCTTC. The chain couples TRBV7-9 to TRBJ1-2, with 7 bases identical to TRBD1. The CDR3 has 16 amino acids. The germline V gene has CDR1 SEHNR and CDR2 FQNEAQ (reference sequence). The ends lost 5 bases at V and 4 bases at J; junction bases unmatched: 13.

The genes are TRBV7-2 and TRBJ2-5; no definite D call. V was clipped by 4 bases and J by 5 bases, with 11 bases between them. This CDR3 contains 13 residues. Germline V gene data show CDR1 as SGHTA and CDR2 as FQGNSA. CDR3 residues: CASSSYLEETQYF. CDR3 in DNA: TGTGCCAGCAGCTCCTATCTGGAGGAGACCCAGTACTTC.

In its sample, this clone was seen a few times. The identical CDR3 is also encoded by other nucleotide sequences in the sample. The genes are TRBV28 and TRBJ2-7, with unresolved D. The CDR3 runs 12 residues. Trimming took off 6 bases at V and 3 bases at J, with 9 bases between the two ends. CDR1 is MDHEN and CDR2 is SYDVKM in the germline V gene. CDR3 loop: CASSLPGYEQYF. CDR3 DNA: TGTGCCAGCAGCCTCCCGGGCTACGAGCAGTACTTC. The entire variable domain, with the rest obtained from reference TRBV28 and TRBJ2-7, is as follows: DVKVTQSSRYLVKRTGEKVFLECVQDMDHENMFWYRQDPGLGLRLIYFSYDVKMKEKGDIPEGYSVSREKKERFSLILESASTNQTSMYLCASSLPGYEQYFGPGTRLTVT.

This clone was recorded once. V gene TRBV9 combines with J gene TRBJ1-1; TRBD1 matches at 7 bases. CDR1 and CDR2 (germline): SGDLS, YYNGEE. The CDR3 is made up of 13 amino acids. V dropped 5 bases and J dropped 5; count of bases not matched to a gene: 6. DNA for the CDR3: TGTGCCAGCAGAAGACAGGGAGAGACTGAAGCTTTCTTT. It translates to CASRRQGETEAFF.

V gene TRBV7-9 combines with J gene TRBJ2-7; TRBD2 aligns across 7 bases. CDR1 is SEHNR, CDR2 FQNEAQ, per germline (reference sequence). J gave up 5 bases and V 0 bases, and 10 bases lay outside the gene matches. CDR3 length equals 16 residues. The CDR3 reads CASSLALAGEDDEQYF. CDR3 nucleotides: TGTGCCAGCAGCTTAGCACTCGCGGGGGAGGACGACGAGCAGTACTTC. Combining the CDR3 with reference TRBV7-9 and TRBJ2-7 gives the whole variable domain DTGVSQNPRHKITKRGQNVTFRCDPISEHNRLYWYRQTLGQGPEFLTYFQNEAQLEKSRLLSDRFSAERPKGSFSTLEIQRTEQGDSAMYLCASSLALAGEDDEQYFGPGTRLTVT.

The V gene is TRBV25-1, the J gene TRBJ1-5, with a possible D match to TRBD1 (6 bases). In germline, CDR1 is MGHDK, CDR2 SYGVNS. Trimming shortened V by 5 bases and J by 7 bases, and 12 bases separated the two germline ends. This CDR3 spans 13 amino acids. The CDR3 reads CASSHREGQPQHF. The CDR3 coding sequence is TGTGCCAGCAGTCACAGGGAGGGCCAGCCCCAGCATTTT.

In its sample, this clone was seen once. The chain is built from TRBV5-1 and TRBJ2-7; 11 bases match TRBD1. CDR1 SGHRS and CDR2 YFSETQ come from the germline V gene. The V and J ends lost 2 bases and 5 bases, in that order; junction bases with no gene match: 9. The CDR3 covers 16 residues. The CDR3 nucleotides read TGCGCCAGCAGCTTTTCGCCGGGACAGGGGGTCCACGAGCAGTACTTC. Translating gives CASSFSPGQGVHEQYF.

The V call is TRBV30, the J call TRBJ2-1; no firm D call. Germline CDR1 is GTSNPN and CDR2 is SVGIG (reference sequence). This CDR3 contains 15 residues. Trimming removed 0 bases from V and 9 bases from J, with 18 bases in between. This chain's CDR3 is CAWSVGPGSRAEQFF. The CDR3 DNA follows: TGTGCCTGGAGTGTTGGCCCAGGATCGCGAGCTGAGCAGTTCTTC.

The chain carries TRBV6-1 and TRBJ1-2; no reliable D call. The germline V and J ends were trimmed by 6 bases and 7 bases, with 6 bases remaining between them. In germline, CDR1 is MNHNS, CDR2 SASEGT. This CDR3 contains 10 residues. The CDR3 reads CASRIFGYTF. CDR3 nucleotides: TGTGCCAGCAGAATCTTTGGCTACACCTTC.

The V and J genes are TRBV7-9 and TRBJ1-1; 9 nucleotides align to TRBD1. The CDR3 spans 18 residues. Germline CDR1 is SEHNR and CDR2 is FQNEAQ (reference sequence). J lost 1 base, V lost 5 bases, and 14 bases had no gene match. CDR3 sequence reads: CASSLPRGQGPSNTEAFF. The CDR3 bases are TGTGCCAGCAGCCTGCCCCGAGGACAGGGGCCGTCGAACACTGAAGCTTTCTTT.

This chain links TRBV10-3 with TRBJ2-3; D may be TRBD1 (6 bases). The V and J ends lost 0 bases and 0 bases respectively, with 10 bases between them. Germline V gene lookup returns CDR1 ENHRY and CDR2 SYGVKD. This CDR3 is 16 amino acids long. CDR3 bases: TGTGCCATCAGTGAGTCGCGGACAGCTAGCACAGATACGCAGTATTTT. Translation: CAISESRTASTDTQYF.

The chain couples TRBV13 to TRBJ2-2, with 8 bases fitting TRBD2. From germline, CDR1 is PRHDT and CDR2 FYEKMQ (reference sequence). This CDR3 spans 15 amino acids. With V trimmed by 4 bases and J by 3 bases, 4 bases remained unmatched. The CDR3 loop reads CASSYSGSDTGELFF. The CDR3 region has the DNA TGTGCCAGCAGCTACAGCGGGAGTGACACCGGGGAGCTGTTTTTT.

DNA for the CDR3: TGCGCCAGCAGTGTGGGGCCAGGGGGCAACACCGGGGAGCTGTTTTTT. Protein: CASSVGPGGNTGELFF. The chain has TRBV5-1 and TRBJ2-2; the match to TRBD1 covers 8 bases. This CDR3 has 16 amino acids. The germline V gene encodes CDR1 SGHRS and CDR2 YFSETQ. V lost 5 bases and J lost 2; bases outside the gene matches: 8.

V usage is TRBV5-1 and J usage is TRBJ2-1; TRBD1 might be the D (5 bases). Germline CDR1 and CDR2: SGHRS and YFSETQ. This CDR3 spans 12 amino acids. V was shortened by 8 bases and J by 6 bases, with 12 bases between the two germline ends. The CDR3 sequence: CARVRVGNEQFF. The CDR3 DNA is TGCGCCAGGGTCAGGGTCGGCAATGAGCAGTTCTTC.